The T cell receptor beta chain described here comes from a study of beta chain features in type 1 diabetes. cDNA synthesis used the whole RNA isolate, giving expressed TCRB sequences. Sequencing used immunoSEQ multiplex PCR; TCRdb keeps in-frame clones, though not all of them. The sample consists of 500,000 to 700,000 clones, roughly a sixth of them appearing once. From germline, CDR1 is SEHNR and CDR2 FQNEAQ (reference sequence). With 7 bases clipped from V and 7 bases from J, the junction kept 10 bases outside the gene matches. The CDR3 is made up of 15 amino acids. This clone occurred once. The sequenced material came from naive CD4+ T cells from blood. This receptor was taken from a man between 18 and 35 years old in good health. V gene TRBV7-9 combines with J gene TRBJ2-1, with 10 nucleotides matching TRBD2. The CDR3 reads CASTLSLAGDNEQFF. DNA for the CDR3: TGTGCCAGCACCCTGAGCCTAGCGGGAGATAATGAGCAGTTCTTC. The entire variable domain, with the rest obtained from reference TRBV7-9 and TRBJ2-1, is as follows: DTGVSQNPRHKITKRGQNVTFRCDPISEHNRLYWYRQTLGQGPEFLTYFQNEAQLEKSRLLSDRFSAERPKGSFSTLEIQRTEQGDSAMYLCASTLSLAGDNEQFFGPGTRLTVL.